The clone carrying this TCR beta chain has ten or more counts. Its antigen is unknown. The data stem from a study of T cells in Graves' hyperthyroidism and ophthalmopathy. The study's findings and limits: Among clonotypes expanded in thyroid above 0.001, most were also found in blood.

This CDR3 contains 16 residues. V lost 4 bases and J 0 bases, leaving 14 bases between the germline ends. RNA transcripts yielded amplified TCR beta CDR3 regions. The HTBI primer set served for first-round RT-PCR of the TCR CDR3. TCRdb called the multiplex PCR reads again in MiXCR, with one record for every CDR3 protein. There are approximately 420,000 distinct CDR3 sequences in the sample; approximately 14% occur only once, and 5% to 6% lies in the top ten. The sample taken for sequencing was blood. The V gene is TRBV12-3 or TRBV12-4, the J gene TRBJ2-3, with D perhaps given as TRBD1 or TRBD2 (6 bases each). The sequence derives from a woman in her late teens or twenties with Graves' hyperthyroidism. CDR3 DNA: TGTGCCAGCAGTTCTTTCGGGGGCTCTAGCACAGATACGCAGTATTTT. Translation: CASSSFGGSSTDTQYF.